The clone carrying this T cell receptor beta chain has ten or more counts. The target antigen is unknown. This record belongs to a study of regulatory T cells in long-lasting Graves disease. Points from the study as a whole: Sample size, which was small, may have reduced accuracy. Patients whose Graves' disease persisted exhibited lower TCR diversity than those newly diagnosed.

Arm-PCR of CDR3 regions with iRepertoire HTBI primers generated TCR beta libraries. TCRdb re-analysed the multiplex PCR reads in MiXCR, keeping a single row per CDR3 protein. The table shows roughly 450,000 distinct CDR3 sequences, with 23% occurring only once. The time point here: persistent/refractory GD, antithyroid drugs over 5 years with positive TRAb. PBMC RNA was the source of the TCR library. In this cohort, patients came from an endocrinology department located in Xi'an, China. The TCR sequence derives from a female donor with Graves disease. The sequenced sample was peripheral blood mononuclear cells (PBMCs), obtained when the disease was refractory, from a patient treated with antithyroid drugs.

The CDR3 DNA follows: TGCAGTGCTAGCTTGGGACAGGGGGCCCTGGAGGGCTACACCTTC. Amino acids: CSASLGQGALEGYTF. The chain uses TRBV20-1 and TRBJ1-2; the match to TRBD1 covers 12 bases. V shed 3 bases and J 8 bases; nucleotides not matched to a gene: 10. The CDR3 is 15 amino acids. Germline V gene sequence: CDR1 DFQATT, CDR2 SNEGSKA (reference sequence).